Listed here is a single T cell receptor (beta chain). Its antigen is not known. CDR3 length: 17 amino acids. J was trimmed by 0 bases and V by 6 bases; bases with no gene match: 11. CDR1 is SGHAT, CDR2 FQNNGV, per germline. Here immunoSEQ multiplex PCR was the method, and the copy in TCRdb shows in-frame clones only, minus some. The table shows 55,000 to 75,000 clones, with about 90% occurring only once. The sample comes from a study of neoadjuvant anti-PD-1 for oral cavity cancer. Time point of the sample: after neoadjuvant nivolumab, at surgical resection. Analysis of PBMCs was direct, with no culture step. Study observations and caveats: Higher pretreatment blood Treg/Th17 ratios correlated with higher pretreatment blood and lower post-treatment tumor TCRbeta clonality.

The chain links TRBV11-2 to TRBJ2-7; 10 bases fit TRBD2. The sequenced sample was PBMCs, obtained after nivolumab (anti-PD-1) treatment. This receptor was obtained from a person aged 40 to 85 with oral cavity squamous cell carcinoma. The CDR3 loop is CASRSPLAGDPSYEQYF. In nucleotides, the CDR3 is TGTGCCAGCAGATCACCTCTAGCGGGAGACCCCTCCTACGAGCAGTACTTC.